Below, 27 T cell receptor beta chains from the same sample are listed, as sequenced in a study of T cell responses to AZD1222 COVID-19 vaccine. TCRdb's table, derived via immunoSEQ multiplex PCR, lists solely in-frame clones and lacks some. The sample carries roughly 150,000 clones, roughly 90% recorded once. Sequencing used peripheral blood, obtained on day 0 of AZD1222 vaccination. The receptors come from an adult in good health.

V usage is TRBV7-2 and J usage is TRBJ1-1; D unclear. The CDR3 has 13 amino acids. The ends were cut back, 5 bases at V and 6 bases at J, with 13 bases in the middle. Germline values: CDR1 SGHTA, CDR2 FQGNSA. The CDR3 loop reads CASSQGSGPEAFF. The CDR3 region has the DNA TGTGCCAGCAGCCAAGGATCGGGCCCTGAAGCTTTCTTT.

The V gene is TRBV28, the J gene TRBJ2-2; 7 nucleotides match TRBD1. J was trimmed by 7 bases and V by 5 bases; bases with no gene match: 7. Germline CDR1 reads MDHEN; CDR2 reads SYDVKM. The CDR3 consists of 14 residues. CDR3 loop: CASSRDRAGGELFF. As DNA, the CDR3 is TGTGCCAGCAGTAGAGACAGGGCGGGCGGGGAGCTGTTTTTT.

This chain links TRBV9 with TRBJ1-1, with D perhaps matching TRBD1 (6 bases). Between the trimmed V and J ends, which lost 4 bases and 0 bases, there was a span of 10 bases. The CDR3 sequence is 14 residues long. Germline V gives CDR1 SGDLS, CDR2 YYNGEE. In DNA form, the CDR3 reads TGTGCCAGCAGCTTGGGGGGCATGAACACTGAAGCTTTCTTT. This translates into CASSLGGMNTEAFF.

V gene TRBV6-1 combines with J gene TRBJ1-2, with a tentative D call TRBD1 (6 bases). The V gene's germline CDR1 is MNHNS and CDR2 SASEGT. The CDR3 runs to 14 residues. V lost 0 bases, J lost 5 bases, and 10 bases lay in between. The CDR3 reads CASSEAGGSYGYTF. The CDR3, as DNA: TGTGCCAGCAGTGAAGCGGGGGGCTCGTATGGCTACACCTTC.

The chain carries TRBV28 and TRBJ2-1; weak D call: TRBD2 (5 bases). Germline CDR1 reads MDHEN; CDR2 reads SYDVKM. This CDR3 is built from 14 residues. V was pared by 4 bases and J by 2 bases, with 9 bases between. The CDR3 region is CASSSPGTYNEQFF. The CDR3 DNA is TGTGCCAGCAGTTCCCCGGGAACCTACAATGAGCAGTTCTTC.

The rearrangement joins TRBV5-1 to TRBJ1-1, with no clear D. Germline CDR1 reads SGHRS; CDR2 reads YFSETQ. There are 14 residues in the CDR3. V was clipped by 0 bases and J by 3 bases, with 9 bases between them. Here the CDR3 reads CASSLVPGDTEAFF. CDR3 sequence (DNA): TGCGCCAGCAGCTTGGTTCCCGGCGACACTGAAGCTTTCTTT.

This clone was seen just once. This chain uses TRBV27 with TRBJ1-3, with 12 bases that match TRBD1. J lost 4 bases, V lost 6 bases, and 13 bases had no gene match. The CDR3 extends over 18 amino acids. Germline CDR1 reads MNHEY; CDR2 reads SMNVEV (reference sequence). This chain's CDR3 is CASSMQYPGQGAGNTIYF. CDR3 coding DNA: TGTGCCAGCAGCATGCAATACCCGGGACAGGGGGCGGGAAACACCATATATTTT.

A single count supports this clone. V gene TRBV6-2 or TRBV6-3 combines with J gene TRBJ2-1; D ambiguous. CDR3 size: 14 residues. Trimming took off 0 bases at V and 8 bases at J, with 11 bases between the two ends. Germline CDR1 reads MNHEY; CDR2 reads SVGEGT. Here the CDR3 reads CASSYSFPNYEQFF. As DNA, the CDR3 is TGTGCCAGCAGTTACTCCTTTCCTAACTATGAGCAGTTCTTC.

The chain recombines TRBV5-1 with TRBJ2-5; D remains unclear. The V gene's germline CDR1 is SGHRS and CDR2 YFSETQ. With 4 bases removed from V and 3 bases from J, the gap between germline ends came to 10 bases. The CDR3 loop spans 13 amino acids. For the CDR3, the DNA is TGCGCCAGCAGCCCTACCCCCAAAGAGACCCAGTACTTC. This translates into CASSPTPKETQYF.

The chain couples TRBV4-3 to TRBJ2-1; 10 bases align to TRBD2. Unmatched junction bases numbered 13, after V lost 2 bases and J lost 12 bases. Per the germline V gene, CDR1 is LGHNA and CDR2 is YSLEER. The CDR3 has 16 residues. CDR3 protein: CASSQMSSGGTGGQFF. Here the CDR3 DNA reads TGCGCCAGCAGCCAAATGTCTAGCGGGGGCACCGGTGGGCAGTTCTTC.

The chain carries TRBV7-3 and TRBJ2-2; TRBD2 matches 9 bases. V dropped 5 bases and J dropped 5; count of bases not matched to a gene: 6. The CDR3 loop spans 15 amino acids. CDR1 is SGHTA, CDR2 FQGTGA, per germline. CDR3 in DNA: TGTGCCAGCAGCCCAACCAGCGGGAGGACCGGGGAGCTGTTTTTT. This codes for CASSPTSGRTGELFF.

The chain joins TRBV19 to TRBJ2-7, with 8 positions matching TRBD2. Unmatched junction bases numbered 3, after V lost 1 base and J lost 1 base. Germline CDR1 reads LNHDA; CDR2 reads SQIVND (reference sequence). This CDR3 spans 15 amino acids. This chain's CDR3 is CASSIGAGGSYEQYF. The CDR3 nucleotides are TGTGCCAGTAGTATAGGGGCGGGAGGTTCCTACGAGCAGTACTTC. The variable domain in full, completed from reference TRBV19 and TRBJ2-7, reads DGGITQSPKYLFRKEGQNVTLSCEQNLNHDAMYWYRQDPGQGLRLIYYSQIVNDFQKGDIAEGYSVSREKKESFPLTVTSAQKNPTAFYLCASSIGAGGSYEQYFGPGTRLTVT.

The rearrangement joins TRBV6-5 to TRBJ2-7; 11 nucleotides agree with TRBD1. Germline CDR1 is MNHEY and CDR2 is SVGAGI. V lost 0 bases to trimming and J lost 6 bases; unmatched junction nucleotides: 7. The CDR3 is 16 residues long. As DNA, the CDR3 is TGTGCCAGCAGTTACTCGTTTGGACAGGGGGCGTCCGAGCAGTACTTC. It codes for CASSYSFGQGASEQYF.

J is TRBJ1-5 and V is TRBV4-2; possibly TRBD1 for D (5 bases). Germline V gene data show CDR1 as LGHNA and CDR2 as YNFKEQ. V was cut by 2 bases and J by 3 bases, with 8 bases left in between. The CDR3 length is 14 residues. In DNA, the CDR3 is TGTGCCAGCAGCCAAACGACAGTCAATCAGCCCCAGCATTTT. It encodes CASSQTTVNQPQHF.

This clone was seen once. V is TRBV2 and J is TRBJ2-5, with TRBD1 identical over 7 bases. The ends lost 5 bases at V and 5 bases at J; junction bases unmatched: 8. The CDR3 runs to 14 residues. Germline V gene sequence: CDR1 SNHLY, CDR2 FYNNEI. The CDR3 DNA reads TGTGCCAGCAGTCATGACAGGGCAGTGGAGACCCAGTACTTC. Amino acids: CASSHDRAVETQYF.

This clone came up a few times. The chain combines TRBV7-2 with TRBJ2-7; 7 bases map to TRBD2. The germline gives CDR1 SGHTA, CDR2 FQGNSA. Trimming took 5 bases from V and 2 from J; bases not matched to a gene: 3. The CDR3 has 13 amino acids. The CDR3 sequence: CASSPTSAYEQYF. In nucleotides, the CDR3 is TGTGCCAGCAGCCCAACTAGCGCCTACGAGCAGTACTTC.

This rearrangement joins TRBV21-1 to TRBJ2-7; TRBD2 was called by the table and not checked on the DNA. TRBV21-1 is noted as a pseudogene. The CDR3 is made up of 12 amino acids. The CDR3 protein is CASFKRSYEQYF. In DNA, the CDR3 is TGTGCCAGCTTCAAGAGGAGCTACGAGCAGTACTTC.

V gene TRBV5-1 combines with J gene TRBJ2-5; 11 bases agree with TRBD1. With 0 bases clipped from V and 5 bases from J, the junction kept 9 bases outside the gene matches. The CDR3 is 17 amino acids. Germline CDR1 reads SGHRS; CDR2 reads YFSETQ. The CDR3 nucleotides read TGCGCCAGCAGCTTGGCCGGGACAGGGGGAACGAAGGAGACCCAGTACTTC. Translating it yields CASSLAGTGGTKETQYF.

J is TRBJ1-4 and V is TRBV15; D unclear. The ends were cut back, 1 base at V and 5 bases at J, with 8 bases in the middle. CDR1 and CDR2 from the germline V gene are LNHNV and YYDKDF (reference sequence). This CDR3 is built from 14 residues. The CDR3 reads CATSRGQVNEKLFF. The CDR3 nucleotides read TGTGCCACCAGCAGAGGTCAGGTGAATGAAAAACTGTTTTTT.

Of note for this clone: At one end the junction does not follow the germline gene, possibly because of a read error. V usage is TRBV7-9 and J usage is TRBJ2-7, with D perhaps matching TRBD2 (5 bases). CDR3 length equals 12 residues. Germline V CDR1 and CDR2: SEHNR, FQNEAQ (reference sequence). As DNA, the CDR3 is TGTGCCAGCCGCTTGGGAGATCTCGAGCAGTACTTC. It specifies CASRLGDLEQYF.

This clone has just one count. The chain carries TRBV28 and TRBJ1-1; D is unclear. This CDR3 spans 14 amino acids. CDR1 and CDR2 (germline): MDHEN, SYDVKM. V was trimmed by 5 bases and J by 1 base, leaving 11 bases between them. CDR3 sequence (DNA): TGTGCCAGCAGTCCGAGAGGTTGGAACACTGAAGCTTTCTTT. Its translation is CASSPRGWNTEAFF.

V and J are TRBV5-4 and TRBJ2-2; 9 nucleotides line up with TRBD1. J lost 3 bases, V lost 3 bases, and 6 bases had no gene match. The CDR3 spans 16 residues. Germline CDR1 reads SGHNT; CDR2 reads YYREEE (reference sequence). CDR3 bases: TGTGCCAGCAGCTCCCACCGGGACAGGGACACCGGGGAGCTGTTTTTT. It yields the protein CASSSHRDRDTGELFF.

In DNA form, the CDR3 reads TGTGCCAGCAGTTTTCGGGACACCAATCAGCCCCAGCATTTT. It encodes CASSFRDTNQPQHF. The J gene is TRBJ1-5, the V gene TRBV28; possibly TRBD1 for D (6 bases). From germline, CDR1 is MDHEN and CDR2 SYDVKM. With 3 bases removed from V and 3 bases from J, the gap between germline ends came to 9 bases. There are 14 residues in the CDR3.

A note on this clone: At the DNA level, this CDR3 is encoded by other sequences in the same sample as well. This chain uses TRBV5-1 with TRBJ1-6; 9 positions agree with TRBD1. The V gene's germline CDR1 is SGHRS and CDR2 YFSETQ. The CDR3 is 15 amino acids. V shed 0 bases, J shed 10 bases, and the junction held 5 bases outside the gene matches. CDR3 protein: CASSLAGQGRSPLHF. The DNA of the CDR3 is TGCGCCAGCAGCTTGGCGGGACAGGGTCGGTCACCCCTCCACTTT.

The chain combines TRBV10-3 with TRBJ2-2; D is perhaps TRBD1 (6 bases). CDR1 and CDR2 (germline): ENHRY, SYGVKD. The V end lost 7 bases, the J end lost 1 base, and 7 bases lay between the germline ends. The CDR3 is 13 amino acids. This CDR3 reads CAIKDRNTGELFF. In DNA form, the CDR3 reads TGTGCCATCAAGGACAGGAACACCGGGGAGCTGTTTTTT.

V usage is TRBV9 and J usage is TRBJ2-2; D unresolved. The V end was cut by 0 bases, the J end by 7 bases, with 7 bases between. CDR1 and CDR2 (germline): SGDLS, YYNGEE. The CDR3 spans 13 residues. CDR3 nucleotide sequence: TGTGCCAGCAGCGTAGTTGATGACGGGGAGCTGTTTTTT. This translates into CASSVVDDGELFF.

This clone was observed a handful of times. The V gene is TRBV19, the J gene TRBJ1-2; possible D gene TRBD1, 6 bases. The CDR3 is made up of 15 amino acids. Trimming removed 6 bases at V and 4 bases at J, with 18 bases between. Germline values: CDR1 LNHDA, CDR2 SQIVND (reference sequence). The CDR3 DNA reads TGTGCCAGTAGCGTACAGGGAGGTGGATTCTATGGCTACACCTTC. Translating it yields CASSVQGGGFYGYTF.